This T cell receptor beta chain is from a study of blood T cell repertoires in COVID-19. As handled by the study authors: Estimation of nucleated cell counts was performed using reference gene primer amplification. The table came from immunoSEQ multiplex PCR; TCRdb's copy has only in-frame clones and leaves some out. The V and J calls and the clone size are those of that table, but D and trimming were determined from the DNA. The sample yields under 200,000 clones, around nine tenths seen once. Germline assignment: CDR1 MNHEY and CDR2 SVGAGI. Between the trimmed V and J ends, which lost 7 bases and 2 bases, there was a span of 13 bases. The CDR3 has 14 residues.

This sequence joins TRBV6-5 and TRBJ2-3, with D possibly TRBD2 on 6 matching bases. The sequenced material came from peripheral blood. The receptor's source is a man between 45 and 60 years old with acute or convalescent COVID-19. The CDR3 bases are TGTGCCAGCATGGGGAGGTTAACCACAGATACGCAGTATTTT. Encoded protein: CASMGRLTTDTQYF.